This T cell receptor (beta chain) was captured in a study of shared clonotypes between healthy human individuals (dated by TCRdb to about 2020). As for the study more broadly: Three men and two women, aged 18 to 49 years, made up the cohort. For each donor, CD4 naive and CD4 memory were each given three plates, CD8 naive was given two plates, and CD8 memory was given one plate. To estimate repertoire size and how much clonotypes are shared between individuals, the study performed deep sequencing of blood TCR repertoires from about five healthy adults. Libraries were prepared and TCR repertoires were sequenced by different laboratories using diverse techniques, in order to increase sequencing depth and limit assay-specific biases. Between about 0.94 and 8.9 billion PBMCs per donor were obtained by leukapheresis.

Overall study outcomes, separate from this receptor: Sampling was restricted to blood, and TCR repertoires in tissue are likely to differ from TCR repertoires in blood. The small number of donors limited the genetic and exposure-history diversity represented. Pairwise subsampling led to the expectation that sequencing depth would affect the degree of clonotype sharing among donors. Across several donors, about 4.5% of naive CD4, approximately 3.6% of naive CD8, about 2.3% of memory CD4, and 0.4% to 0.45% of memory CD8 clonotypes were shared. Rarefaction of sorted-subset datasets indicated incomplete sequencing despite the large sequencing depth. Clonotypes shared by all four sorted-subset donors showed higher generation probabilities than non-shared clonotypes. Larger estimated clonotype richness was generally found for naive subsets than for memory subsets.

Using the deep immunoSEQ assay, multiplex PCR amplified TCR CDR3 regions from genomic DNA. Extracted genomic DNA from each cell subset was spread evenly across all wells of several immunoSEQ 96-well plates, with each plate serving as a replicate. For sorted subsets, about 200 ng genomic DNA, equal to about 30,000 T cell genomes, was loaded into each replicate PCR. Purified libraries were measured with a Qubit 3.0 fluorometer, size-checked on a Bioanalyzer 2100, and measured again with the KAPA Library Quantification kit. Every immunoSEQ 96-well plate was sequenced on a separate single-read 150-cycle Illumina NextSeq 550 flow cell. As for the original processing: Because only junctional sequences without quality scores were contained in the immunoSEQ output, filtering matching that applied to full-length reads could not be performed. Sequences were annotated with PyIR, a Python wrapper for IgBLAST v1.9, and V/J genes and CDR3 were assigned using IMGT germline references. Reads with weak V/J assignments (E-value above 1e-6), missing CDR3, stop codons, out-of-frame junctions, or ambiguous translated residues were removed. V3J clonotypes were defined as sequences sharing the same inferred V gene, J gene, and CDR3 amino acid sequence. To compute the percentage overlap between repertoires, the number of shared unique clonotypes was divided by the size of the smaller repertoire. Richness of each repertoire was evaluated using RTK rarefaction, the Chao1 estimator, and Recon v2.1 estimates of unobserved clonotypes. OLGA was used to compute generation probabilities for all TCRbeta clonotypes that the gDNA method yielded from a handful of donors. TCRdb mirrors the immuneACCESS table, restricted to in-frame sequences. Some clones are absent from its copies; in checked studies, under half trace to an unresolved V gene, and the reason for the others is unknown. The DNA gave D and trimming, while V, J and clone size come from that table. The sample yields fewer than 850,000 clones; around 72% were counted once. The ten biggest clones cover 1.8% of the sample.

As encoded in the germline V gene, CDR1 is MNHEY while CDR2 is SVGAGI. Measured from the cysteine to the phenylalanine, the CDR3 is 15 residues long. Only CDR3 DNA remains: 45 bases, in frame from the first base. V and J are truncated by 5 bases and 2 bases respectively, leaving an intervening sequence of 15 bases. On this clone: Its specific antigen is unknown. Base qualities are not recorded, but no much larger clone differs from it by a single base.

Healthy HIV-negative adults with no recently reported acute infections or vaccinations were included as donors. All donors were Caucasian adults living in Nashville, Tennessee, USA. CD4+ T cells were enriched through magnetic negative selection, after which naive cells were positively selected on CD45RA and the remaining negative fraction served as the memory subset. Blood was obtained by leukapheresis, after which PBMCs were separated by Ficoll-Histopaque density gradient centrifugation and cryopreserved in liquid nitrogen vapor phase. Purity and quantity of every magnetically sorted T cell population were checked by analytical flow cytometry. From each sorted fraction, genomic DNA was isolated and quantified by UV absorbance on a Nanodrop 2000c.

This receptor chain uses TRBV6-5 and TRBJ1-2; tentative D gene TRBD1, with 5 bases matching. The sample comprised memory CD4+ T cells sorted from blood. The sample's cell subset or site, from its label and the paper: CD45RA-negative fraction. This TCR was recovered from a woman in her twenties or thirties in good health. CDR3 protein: CASSPPGPLNYGYTF. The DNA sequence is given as TGTGCCAGCAGTCCTCCGGGACCGTTAAACTATGGCTACACCTTC.